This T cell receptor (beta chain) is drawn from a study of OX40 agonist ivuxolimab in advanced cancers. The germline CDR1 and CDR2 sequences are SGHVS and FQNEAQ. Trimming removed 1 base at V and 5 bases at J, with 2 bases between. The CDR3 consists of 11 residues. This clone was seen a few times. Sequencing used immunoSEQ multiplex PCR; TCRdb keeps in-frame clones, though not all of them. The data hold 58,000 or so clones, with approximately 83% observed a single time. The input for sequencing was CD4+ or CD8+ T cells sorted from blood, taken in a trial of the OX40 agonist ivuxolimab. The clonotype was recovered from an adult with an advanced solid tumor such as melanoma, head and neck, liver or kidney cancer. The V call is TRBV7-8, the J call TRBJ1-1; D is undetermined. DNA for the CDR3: TGTGCCAGCAGCTTAGGGACTGAAGCTTTCTTT. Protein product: CASSLGTEAFF.